This T cell receptor (beta chain) was identified in a study of blood T cell repertoires in COVID-19. In the study overall: The origin of the acute and convalescent COVID-19 samples was the United States, Italy and Spain.

Some clones are missing from TCRdb's copy, which holds only in-frame ones; the method was immunoSEQ multiplex PCR. The sample yields tens of thousands of clones, 77% seen once. CDR3 length: 15 residues. CDR1 SEHNR and CDR2 FQNEAQ come from the germline V gene (reference sequence). V was pared by 4 bases and J by 7 bases, with 5 bases of the junction left unmatched. This receptor was obtained from a human donor in a cohort sampled during active COVID-19. Sequencing was performed on peripheral blood. V usage is TRBV7-9 and J usage is TRBJ1-4, with 11 bases lining up with TRBD1. DNA of the CDR3: TGTGCCAGCAGCTCACGGACAGGGGGCACTGAAAAACTGTTTTTT. Translated: CASSSRTGGTEKLFF.